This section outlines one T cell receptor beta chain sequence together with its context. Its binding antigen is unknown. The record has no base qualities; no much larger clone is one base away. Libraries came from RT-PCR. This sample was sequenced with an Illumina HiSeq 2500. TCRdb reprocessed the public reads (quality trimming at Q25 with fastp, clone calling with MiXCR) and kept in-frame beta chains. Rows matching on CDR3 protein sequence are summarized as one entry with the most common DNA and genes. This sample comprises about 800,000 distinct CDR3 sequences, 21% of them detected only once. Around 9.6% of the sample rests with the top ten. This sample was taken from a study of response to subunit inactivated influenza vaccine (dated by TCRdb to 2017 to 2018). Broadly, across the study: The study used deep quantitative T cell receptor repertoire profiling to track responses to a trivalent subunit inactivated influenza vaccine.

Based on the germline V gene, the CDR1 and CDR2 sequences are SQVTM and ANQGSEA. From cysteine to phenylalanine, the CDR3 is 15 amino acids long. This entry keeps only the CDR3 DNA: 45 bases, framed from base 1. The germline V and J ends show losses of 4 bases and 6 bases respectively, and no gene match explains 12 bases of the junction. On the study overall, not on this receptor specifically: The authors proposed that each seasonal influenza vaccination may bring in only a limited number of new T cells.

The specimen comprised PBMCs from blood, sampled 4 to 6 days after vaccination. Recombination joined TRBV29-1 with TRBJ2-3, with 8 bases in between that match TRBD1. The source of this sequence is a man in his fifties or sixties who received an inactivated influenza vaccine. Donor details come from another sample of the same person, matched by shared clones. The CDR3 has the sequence CSVGMDRASSDTQYF. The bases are TGCAGCGTTGGGATGGACAGGGCCAGTTCGGATACGCAGTATTTT.